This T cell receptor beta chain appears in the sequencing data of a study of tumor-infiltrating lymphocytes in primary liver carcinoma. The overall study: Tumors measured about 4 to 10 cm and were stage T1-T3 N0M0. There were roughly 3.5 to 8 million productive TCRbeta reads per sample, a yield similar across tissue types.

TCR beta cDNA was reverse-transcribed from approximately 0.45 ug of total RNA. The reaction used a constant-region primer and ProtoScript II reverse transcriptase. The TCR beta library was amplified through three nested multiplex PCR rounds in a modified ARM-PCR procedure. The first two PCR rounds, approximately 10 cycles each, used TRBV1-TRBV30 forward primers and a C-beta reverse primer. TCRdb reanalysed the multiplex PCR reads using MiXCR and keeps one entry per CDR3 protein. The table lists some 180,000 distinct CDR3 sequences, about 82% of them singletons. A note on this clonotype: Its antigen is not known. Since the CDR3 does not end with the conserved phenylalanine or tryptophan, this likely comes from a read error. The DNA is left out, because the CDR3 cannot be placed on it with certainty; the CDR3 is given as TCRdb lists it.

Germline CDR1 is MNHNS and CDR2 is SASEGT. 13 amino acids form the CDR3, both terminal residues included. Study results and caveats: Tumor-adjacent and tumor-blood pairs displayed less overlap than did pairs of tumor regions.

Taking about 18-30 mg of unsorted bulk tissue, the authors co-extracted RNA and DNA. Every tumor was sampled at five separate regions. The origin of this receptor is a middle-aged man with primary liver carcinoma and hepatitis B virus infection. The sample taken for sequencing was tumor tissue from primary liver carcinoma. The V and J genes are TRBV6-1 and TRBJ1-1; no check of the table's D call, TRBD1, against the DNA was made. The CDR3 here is CASGTGGTTEALL.